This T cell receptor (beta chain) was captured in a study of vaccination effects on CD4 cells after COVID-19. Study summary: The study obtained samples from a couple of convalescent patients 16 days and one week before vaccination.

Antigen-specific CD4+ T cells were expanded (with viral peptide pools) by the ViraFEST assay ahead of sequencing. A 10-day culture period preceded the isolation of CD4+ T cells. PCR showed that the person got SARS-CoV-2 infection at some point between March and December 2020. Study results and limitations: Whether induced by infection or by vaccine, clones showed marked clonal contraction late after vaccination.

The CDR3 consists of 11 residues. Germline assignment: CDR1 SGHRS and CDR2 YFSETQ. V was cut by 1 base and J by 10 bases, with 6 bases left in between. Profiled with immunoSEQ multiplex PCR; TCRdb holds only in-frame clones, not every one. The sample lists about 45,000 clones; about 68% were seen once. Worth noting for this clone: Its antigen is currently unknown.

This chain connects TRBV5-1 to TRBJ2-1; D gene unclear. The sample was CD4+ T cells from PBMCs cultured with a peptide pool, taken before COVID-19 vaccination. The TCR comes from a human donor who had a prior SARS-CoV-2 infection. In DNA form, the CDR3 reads TGCGCCAGCAGCTTGTTGCGGGAGCAGTTCTTC. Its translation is CASSLLREQFF. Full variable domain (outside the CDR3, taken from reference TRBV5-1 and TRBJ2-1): KAGVTQTPRYLIKTRGQQVTLSCSPISGHRSVSWYQQTPGQGLQFLFEYFSETQRNKGNFPGRFSGRQFSNSRSEMNVSTLELGDSALYLCASSLLREQFFGPGTRLTVL.